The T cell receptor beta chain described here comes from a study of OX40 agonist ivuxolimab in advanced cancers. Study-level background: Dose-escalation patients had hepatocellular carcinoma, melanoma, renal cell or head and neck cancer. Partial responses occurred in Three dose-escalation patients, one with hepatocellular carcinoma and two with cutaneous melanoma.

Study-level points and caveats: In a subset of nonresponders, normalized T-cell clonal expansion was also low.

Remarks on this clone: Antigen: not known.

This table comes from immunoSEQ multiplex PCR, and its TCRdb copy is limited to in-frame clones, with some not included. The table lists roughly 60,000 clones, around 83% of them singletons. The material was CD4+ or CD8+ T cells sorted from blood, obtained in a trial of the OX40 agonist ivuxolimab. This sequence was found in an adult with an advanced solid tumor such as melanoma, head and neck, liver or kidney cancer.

The CDR3 reads CASSPQGLRAKNIQYF. DNA of the CDR3: TGTGCCAGCTCACCACAGGGTTTAAGGGCCAAAAACATTCAGTACTTC. The chain recombines TRBV18 with TRBJ2-4; unclear D gene. Trimming removed 1 base at V and 1 base at J, with 11 bases between. The CDR3 loop spans 16 amino acids. Germline CDR1 and CDR2: KGHSH and LQKENI. Variable domain in full (rest from reference TRBV18 and TRBJ2-4): NAGVMQNPRHLVRRRGQEARLRCSPMKGHSHVYWYRQLPEEGLKFMVYLQKENIIDESGMPKERFSAEFPKEGPSILRIQQVVRGDSAAYFCASSPQGLRAKNIQYFGAGTRLSVL.